A single sample is the source of the 10 T cell receptor beta chains below, sequenced in a study of cytomegalovirus exposure and HLA in healthy donors. Sequenced by immunoSEQ multiplex PCR; TCRdb stores in-frame clones only, minus some. The sample lists more than 90,000 clones; about 94% were seen once. Sequencing was carried out using PBMCs. The receptor set was obtained from a woman in her 30s in good health and CMV-seropositive.

The rearrangement links TRBV6-1 to TRBJ1-2, with TRBD1 as a possible D gene (5 bases). Trimming stripped 8 bases from V and 7 bases from J, with 14 bases between. The CDR3 spans 12 residues. Germline V gives CDR1 MNHNS, CDR2 SASEGT. CDR3 bases: TGTGCCAGCTTACTCGGGGGTTTTGGCTACACCTTC. Amino acid sequence: CASLLGGFGYTF.

The chain uses TRBV14 and TRBJ2-7, with TRBD2 matching over 9 bases. J gave up 9 bases and V 2 bases, and 5 bases lay outside the gene matches. Per the germline V gene, CDR1 is SGHDN and CDR2 is FVKESK. The CDR3 spans 13 residues. The CDR3: CASSQLAGSGQYF. The CDR3 coding sequence is TGTGCCAGCAGCCAACTAGCGGGATCGGGGCAGTACTTC.

V is TRBV7-9 and J is TRBJ2-7, with D possibly matching TRBD2 (5 bases). The CDR3 has 14 amino acids. With 1 base removed from V and 3 bases from J, the gap between germline ends came to 10 bases. Germline CDR1 and CDR2: SEHNR and FQNEAQ (reference sequence). The CDR3 DNA reads as TGTGCCAGCAGCTTAGGCCGGGGAAACTACGAGCAGTACTTC. This sequence encodes CASSLGRGNYEQYF.

The chain has TRBV21-1 and TRBJ2-3; the D call of TRBD1 is as the table states it, not checked on the DNA. TRBV21-1 is tagged as a pseudogene. CDR3 length: 15 amino acids. The CDR3 sequence: CASSQSCRGRDTQYF. In DNA, the CDR3 is TGTGCCAGCAGCCAAAGTTGTAGGGGGCGGGATACGCAGTATTTT.

The chain uses TRBV29-1 and TRBJ2-7; D is uncertain. This CDR3 is built from 17 residues. The V gene's germline CDR1 is SQVTM and CDR2 ANQGSEA. Trimming took 7 bases from V and 3 from J, leaving 28 bases between them. The CDR3 nucleotides are TGCAGCGCACCCACTATTAGCACCTCCTGGCGAAACTACGAGCAGTACTTC. Its protein is CSAPTISTSWRNYEQYF.

The chain employs TRBV7-2 and TRBJ2-7, with a tentative D call TRBD2 (6 bases). The CDR3 spans 15 residues. Trimming shortened V by 5 bases and J by 0 bases, and 14 bases separated the two germline ends. CDR1 SGHTA and CDR2 FQGNSA come from the germline V gene. The CDR3 sequence is CASSPAGKSSYEQYF. The DNA of the CDR3 is TGTGCCAGCAGCCCCGCGGGAAAGAGCTCCTACGAGCAGTACTTC.

This chain links TRBV30 with TRBJ1-1; D not certain. Looked up from germline, CDR1 is GTSNPN and CDR2 is SVGIG (reference sequence). This CDR3 comprises 12 residues. Trimming cost V 3 bases and J 7 bases, with 12 bases left between them. The CDR3 coding sequence is TGTGCCTGGAGGGAACAGCCAATTGAAGCTTTCTTT. This codes for CAWREQPIEAFF.

The chain is built from TRBV15 and TRBJ2-3; the match to TRBD1 covers 10 bases. The V gene end was trimmed by 3 bases and the J gene end by 1 base; junction bases not matched to a gene: 7. CDR1 and CDR2 (germline): LNHNV, YYDKDF (reference sequence). This CDR3 is 17 amino acids long. CDR3 nucleotides: TGTGCCACCAGCAGCGCTAAAGGACAGGGGGGCACAGATACGCAGTATTTT. As protein: CATSSAKGQGGTDTQYF.

The rearrangement links TRBV28 to TRBJ2-2; D gene uncertain. V was pared by 2 bases and J by 6 bases, with 19 bases between. The CDR3 contains 17 residues. Germline V gene lookup returns CDR1 MDHEN and CDR2 SYDVKM. As DNA, the CDR3 is TGTGCCAGCAGTTTACCTGGCCCATTTCGGAGCCCCGGGGAGCTGTTTTTT. Translating it yields CASSLPGPFRSPGELFF.

The chain recombines TRBV9 with TRBJ1-3, with 10 positions matching TRBD1. The CDR3 is 15 residues long. V shed 3 bases, J shed 3 bases, and the junction held 3 bases outside the gene matches. The V gene's germline CDR1 is SGDLS and CDR2 YYNGEE. CDR3 nucleotide sequence: TGTGCCAGCAGCGCCGGGGACAGGGGTGGAAACACCATATATTTT. Protein product: CASSAGDRGGNTIYF.